A single sample gave rise to the 32 T cell receptor beta chains below, sequenced in a study of T-cell reconstitution after alpha-beta-depleted transplantation in children. Construction of the TCRbeta library involved unique molecular identifiers. TCRdb itself ran the PCR reads through MiXCR, one entry per CDR3 protein. The profile shows roughly 500,000 distinct CDR3 sequences, roughly a tenth of them singletons. Sequences were derived from PBMCs, sampled before TCRalphabeta/CD19-depleted stem cell transplant. All receptors come from a child under 10 years old with inherited bone marrow failure, due to receive a stem cell transplant.

As concerns this clonotype: It may be a read error: a sequence one base away is much more abundant. This sequence joins TRBV5-1 and TRBJ2-3, with a tentative D call TRBD2 (6 bases). The CDR3 totals 16 residues. The ends were cut back, 5 bases at V and 3 bases at J, with 19 bases in the middle. CDR1 and CDR2 (germline): SGHRS, YFSETQ. CDR3 nucleotide sequence: TGCGCCAGCAGTATTTGTCTAGCGCTCCCAACAGATACGCAGTATTTT. This gives the protein CASSICLALPTDTQYF.

This clonotype was observed many times. The chain combines TRBV12-3 or TRBV12-4 with TRBJ2-5; D unclear. The CDR3 consists of 13 residues. V was clipped by 3 bases and J by 2 bases, with 7 bases between them. The CDR3 bases are TGTGCCAGCAGTTTGGACCAACAAGAGACCCAGTACTTC. Residues: CASSLDQQETQYF.

To note about this clonotype: The junction departs from germline at one end; a sequencing error may be responsible. This chain links TRBV7-9 with TRBJ2-1, with D possibly matching TRBD2 (5 bases). Per germline, CDR1 SEHNR and CDR2 FQNEAQ (reference sequence). This CDR3 spans 12 amino acids. The CDR3 nucleotides read TGTGCCAGCAGGGAGGCCGGCAATGAGCATTTCTTC. It codes for CASREAGNEHFF.

This clonotype was picked up many times. The gene calls are TRBV6-2 or TRBV6-3 and TRBJ2-5; 9 bases agree with TRBD2. CDR1 and CDR2 from the germline V gene are MNHEY and SVGEGT. The CDR3 totals 17 residues. The J segment lost 5 bases and the V segment lost 0 bases, leaving 10 bases of the junction unmatched. The CDR3 sequence is CASSYSRLAGGDETQYF. CDR3 coding DNA: TGTGCCAGCAGTTACTCCCGACTTGCGGGAGGGGACGAGACCCAGTACTTC.

This clonotype was recorded at least ten times. Here the CDR3 DNA reads TGCAGCGTTCGGACTCAGGGAACAGATACGCAGTATTTT. Amino acids: CSVRTQGTDTQYF. The rearrangement joins TRBV29-1 to TRBJ2-3, with D perhaps assigned TRBD1 or TRBD2 (5 bases each). V was trimmed by 5 bases and J by 3 bases, leaving 12 bases between them. The CDR3 runs to 13 residues. The germline CDR1 and CDR2 sequences are SQVTM and ANQGSEA.

Notes on this clonotype: Just one base apart from a much larger clone, this may be a read error. The chain couples TRBV29-1 to TRBJ2-5; possible D gene TRBD1, 6 bases. Germline CDR1 SQVTM, CDR2 ANQGSEA. V gave up 4 bases and J gave up 5 bases, with 14 bases separating them. The length of the CDR3 is 13 residues. CDR3 protein: CSVAQGRRETQYF. In DNA, the CDR3 is TGCAGCGTTGCCCAGGGGCGGCGGGAGACCCAGTACTTC.

In this sample, this clonotype turned up many times. The rearrangement links TRBV7-9 to TRBJ2-3; 8 bases are a match to TRBD2. In germline, CDR1 is SEHNR, CDR2 FQNEAQ (reference sequence). Trimming cost V 9 bases and J 1 base; bases outside gene matches: 12. There are 16 residues in the CDR3. The CDR3 DNA reads TGTGCCAGTAGCGGGATGTATAGCGGCGGCACAGATACGCAGTATTTT. Protein: CASSGMYSGGTDTQYF.

V gene TRBV7-9 combines with J gene TRBJ2-1; D is uncertain. Germline V gene data show CDR1 as SEHNR and CDR2 as FQNEAQ (reference sequence). V gave up 1 base and J gave up 0 bases, with 10 bases separating them. CDR3 size: 16 residues. The DNA of the CDR3 is TGTGCCAGCAGCTTAGGGGTCCTTAGCTCCTACAATGAGCAGTTCTTC. Amino acids: CASSLGVLSSYNEQFF.

The sample holds many counts of this clonotype. The chain uses TRBV29-1 and TRBJ1-5, with a tentative D call TRBD1 (6 bases). Trimming took 5 bases from V and 6 from J, leaving 14 bases between them. The CDR3 covers 13 residues. Germline V lookup: CDR1 SQVTM, CDR2 ANQGSEA. CDR3 bases: TGCAGCGTTACCGGGACATCAGGTCAGCCCCAGCATTTT. This gives the protein CSVTGTSGQPQHF.

Many counts were recorded for this clonotype. This chain links TRBV7-9 with TRBJ2-7; no definite D call. The ends were cut back, 0 bases at V and 0 bases at J, with 6 bases in the middle. The CDR3 extends over 14 amino acids. Per the germline V gene, CDR1 is SEHNR and CDR2 is FQNEAQ (reference sequence). CDR3 region: CASSLAAASYEQYF. Written as DNA, the CDR3 is TGTGCCAGCAGCTTAGCGGCAGCCTCCTACGAGCAGTACTTC.

This clonotype showed up many times. J is TRBJ1-2 and V is TRBV27, with TRBD1 identical over 8 bases. With V trimmed by 5 bases and J by 7 bases, 9 bases remained unmatched. Germline V gene data show CDR1 as MNHEY and CDR2 as SMNVEV (reference sequence). This CDR3 region has 14 residues. Here the CDR3 reads CASSPRQGFFGYTF. In DNA form, the CDR3 reads TGTGCCAGCAGTCCCCGACAGGGGTTTTTTGGCTACACCTTC.

This clonotype has just a few counts. This chain uses TRBV30 with TRBJ2-3; 11 nucleotides match TRBD2. CDR1 and CDR2 (germline): GTSNPN, SVGIG (reference sequence). With V trimmed by 0 bases and J by 0 bases, 5 bases remained unmatched. CDR3 length equals 17 residues. CDR3 residues: CAWSVTRTSGSTDTQYF. DNA for the CDR3: TGTGCCTGGAGTGTGACCCGGACTAGCGGGAGCACAGATACGCAGTATTTT.

This clonotype was seen at least ten times. The chain recombines TRBV2 with TRBJ1-6, with no clear D. With 8 bases removed from V and 6 bases from J, the gap between germline ends came to 8 bases. Germline loops: CDR1 SNHLY, CDR2 FYNNEI. There are 12 residues in the CDR3. CDR3 coding DNA: TGTGCCAGCCGAGCAGCTAATTCACCCCTCCACTTT. Translation: CASRAANSPLHF.

This clonotype occurred many times. The chain has TRBV19 and TRBJ2-2; D remains ambiguous. CDR3 length: 16 amino acids. V lost 1 base, J lost 1 base, and 10 bases lay in between. Germline V gene lookup returns CDR1 LNHDA and CDR2 SQIVND (reference sequence). The CDR3 reads CASSIVSARNTGELFF. The CDR3 DNA sequence: TGTGCCAGTAGTATAGTCTCAGCTCGGAACACCGGGGAGCTGTTTTTT.

Comments on this clonotype: A much larger clone differs by one base, so this may be a read error. The chain links TRBV4-3 to TRBJ2-1, with a possible D match to TRBD2 (5 bases). The V end lost 5 bases, the J end lost 8 bases, and 10 bases lay between the germline ends. The CDR3 sequence is 12 residues long. Germline assignment: CDR1 LGHNA and CDR2 YSLEER. The CDR3 sequence: CASSGDGDEQFF. CDR3 DNA sequence: TGCGCCAGCAGCGGTGACGGGGATGAGCAGTTCTTC.

This clonotype showed up many times. This sequence joins TRBV7-9 and TRBJ2-7, with 7 bases fitting TRBD2. The trim removed 5 bases at V and 2 bases at J, leaving 9 bases unmatched. Per the germline V gene, CDR1 is SEHNR and CDR2 is FQNEAQ (reference sequence). CDR3 length: 15 residues. The CDR3 DNA follows: TGTGCCAGCAGCGACAGCGGGGCAGCAACCTACGAGCAGTACTTC. It yields the protein CASSDSGAATYEQYF.

There are a few counts of this clonotype. This chain joins TRBV27 and TRBJ2-3; 10 nucleotides align to TRBD2. CDR1 and CDR2 (germline): MNHEY, SMNVEV (reference sequence). The trim removed 5 bases at V and 2 bases at J, leaving 4 bases unmatched. CDR3 length: 15 amino acids. CDR3 sequence (DNA): TGTGCCAGCAGTACTAGCGGGGAATTCACAGATACGCAGTATTTT. Translating gives CASSTSGEFTDTQYF.

At least ten counts were recorded for this clonotype. The chain links TRBV4-1 to TRBJ1-2; 8 bases map to TRBD1. Per the germline V gene, CDR1 is MGHRA and CDR2 is YSYEKL. The V and J ends lost 2 bases and 6 bases, in that order; junction bases with no gene match: 5. The CDR3 runs to 14 residues. CDR3 loop: CASSQPRGRNGYTF. CDR3 DNA: TGCGCCAGCAGCCAACCCAGGGGGCGAAATGGCTACACCTTC.

Concerning this clonotype itself: A read error is possible here, since a much larger clone lies one base away. V is TRBV27 and J is TRBJ2-7, with 11 bases fitting TRBD2. The junction had 8 bases not matched to a gene; V was cut back by 5 bases and J by 5 bases. CDR3 length equals 15 residues. Germline V CDR1 and CDR2: MNHEY, SMNVEV (reference sequence). This CDR3 is CASSITGLAVNEQYF. DNA for the CDR3: TGTGCCAGCAGTATAACGGGACTAGCGGTCAACGAGCAGTACTTC.

The J gene is TRBJ1-3, the V gene TRBV4-1; TRBD1 aligns across 9 bases. The CDR3 length is 16 residues. The germline V gene has CDR1 MGHRA and CDR2 YSYEKL. J lost 3 bases, V lost 1 base, and 4 bases had no gene match. The CDR3 bases are TGCGCCAGCAGCCAAGCGGGACAGGGCTTTGGAAACACCATATATTTT. Protein product: CASSQAGQGFGNTIYF.

This clonotype was seen a few times. The chain couples TRBV6-1 to TRBJ2-5; D may be TRBD1 or TRBD2 (5 bases each). The CDR3 consists of 16 residues. V lost 5 bases, J lost 2 bases, and 18 bases lay in between. The germline CDR1 and CDR2 sequences are MNHNS and SASEGT. This CDR3 reads CASSRSLGVGQETQYF. The CDR3 coding sequence is TGTGCCAGCAGTCGGTCACTAGGGGTGGGACAAGAGACCCAGTACTTC.

Concerning this clonotype: Just one base apart from a much larger clone, this may be a read error. CDR3 nucleotides: TGTGCCATATGCCGGGACAGGGATAACGATGAGCAGTTCTTC. Protein sequence: CAICRDRDNDEQFF. The V call is TRBV10-3, the J call TRBJ2-1, with TRBD1 matching 9 bases. Germline loops: CDR1 ENHRY, CDR2 SYGVKD. The CDR3 is 14 amino acids. Unmatched junction bases numbered 11, after V lost 9 bases and J lost 8 bases.

This clonotype has at least ten counts. This sequence joins TRBV7-2 and TRBJ2-3; D might be TRBD1 or TRBD2, each matching 5 bases. Trimming removed 1 base at V and 1 base at J, with 12 bases between. This CDR3 spans 16 amino acids. Germline CDR1 reads SGHTA; CDR2 reads FQGNSA. CDR3 region: CASSLVSGLGTDTQYF. The CDR3 bases are TGTGCCAGCAGCTTAGTATCGGGGCTGGGCACAGATACGCAGTATTTT.

The V call is TRBV24-1, the J call TRBJ1-2; 12 nucleotides agree with TRBD1. V trimming: 4 bases; J trimming: 6 bases; junction bases outside the gene matches: 2. Looked up from germline, CDR1 is KGHDR and CDR2 is SFDVKD. The CDR3 is 14 residues long. This CDR3 is CATSEGTGGDGYTF. Here the CDR3 DNA reads TGTGCCACCAGTGAGGGGACAGGGGGCGATGGCTACACCTTC.

This clonotype was counted at least ten times. The chain carries TRBV5-1 and TRBJ2-7; D possibly corresponds to TRBD1 (5 bases). The CDR3 is 14 amino acids. The germline gives CDR1 SGHRS, CDR2 YFSETQ. V lost 4 bases, J lost 3 bases, and 14 bases lay in between. The CDR3 protein is CASSPMPTGYEQYF. The CDR3 DNA reads as TGCGCCAGCAGCCCGATGCCTACAGGCTACGAGCAGTACTTC.

V is TRBV20-1 and J is TRBJ2-1; D is undetermined. The CDR3 runs to 14 residues. CDR1 and CDR2 (germline): DFQATT, SNEGSKA (reference sequence). V lost 6 bases and J 10 bases, leaving 22 bases between the germline ends. This CDR3 reads CSAANIEGYREQFF. The CDR3 region has the DNA TGCAGTGCGGCTAATATTGAAGGATATCGGGAGCAGTTCTTC.

This clonotype appeared many times. The chain employs TRBV11-2 and TRBJ2-2; D is uncertain. V lost 0 bases and J lost 7, with 9 bases in between. Germline V CDR1 and CDR2: SGHAT, FQNNGV. The CDR3 runs to 14 residues. CDR3 sequence reads: CASSLDRLSGELFF. In nucleotides, the CDR3 is TGTGCCAGCAGCTTAGATCGTCTAAGCGGGGAGCTGTTTTTT.

In this sample, this clonotype turned up a few times. The chain has TRBV11-3 and TRBJ2-5; D is uncertain. V lost 5 bases, J lost 5 bases, and 12 bases lay in between. Germline V gene sequence: CDR1 SGHNT, CDR2 YENEEA. The CDR3 length is 13 residues. The CDR3 here is CASSPPSGETQYF. The CDR3 region has the DNA TGTGCCAGCAGCCCCCCGTCCGGGGAGACCCAGTACTTC.

This chain uses TRBV20-1 with TRBJ2-7; D call uncertain. Per germline, CDR1 DFQATT and CDR2 SNEGSKA (reference sequence). Deletions cut 3 bases from V and 6 bases from J, with 12 bases between. CDR3 length equals 12 residues. CDR3 nucleotides: TGCAGTGCTAGTTGGGCGGTGGGCGAGCAGTACTTC. Amino acid sequence: CSASWAVGEQYF.

Many counts were recorded for this clonotype. This chain links TRBV7-2 with TRBJ2-7, with a weak D call TRBD1 (6 bases). Germline V gene sequence: CDR1 SGHTA, CDR2 FQGNSA. The CDR3 has 14 amino acids. V was shortened by 1 base and J by 5 bases, with 12 bases between the two germline ends. CDR3 residues: CASSLGSGGHEQYF. The CDR3 coding sequence is TGTGCCAGCAGCTTAGGGTCTGGGGGCCACGAGCAGTACTTC.

This clonotype occurred many times. The rearrangement joins TRBV7-9 to TRBJ2-5; the match to TRBD1 covers 8 bases. Looked up from germline, CDR1 is SEHNR and CDR2 is FQNEAQ (reference sequence). The V and J ends lost 3 bases and 4 bases, in that order; junction bases with no gene match: 7. The CDR3 has 15 residues. The CDR3 sequence is CASSFRDRSLETQYF. In DNA form, the CDR3 reads TGTGCCAGCAGCTTTCGGGACAGGTCTTTAGAGACCCAGTACTTC.

The sample holds a few counts of this clonotype. The chain combines TRBV7-9 with TRBJ2-4; D is ambiguous. Germline CDR1 SEHNR, CDR2 FQNEAQ (reference sequence). The CDR3 runs 16 residues. V was clipped by 5 bases and J by 8 bases, with 22 bases between them. CDR3 region: CASSLVLGLASDIQYF. Written as DNA, the CDR3 is TGTGCCAGCAGCCTTGTCTTAGGGCTCGCGAGTGACATTCAGTACTTC. Based on the CDR3 plus reference TRBV7-9 and TRBJ2-4, the full variable domain is DTGVSQNPRHKITKRGQNVTFRCDPISEHNRLYWYRQTLGQGPEFLTYFQNEAQLEKSRLLSDRFSAERPKGSFSTLEIQRTEQGDSAMYLCASSLVLGLASDIQYFGAGTRLSVL.